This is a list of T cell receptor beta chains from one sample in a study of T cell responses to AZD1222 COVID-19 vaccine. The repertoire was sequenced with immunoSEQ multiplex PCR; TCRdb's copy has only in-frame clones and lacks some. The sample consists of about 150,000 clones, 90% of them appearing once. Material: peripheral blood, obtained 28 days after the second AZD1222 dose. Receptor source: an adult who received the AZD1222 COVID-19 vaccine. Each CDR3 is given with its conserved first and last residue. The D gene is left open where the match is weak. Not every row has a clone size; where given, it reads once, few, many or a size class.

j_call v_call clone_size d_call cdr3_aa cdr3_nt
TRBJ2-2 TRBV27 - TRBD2 CASSVGRGSGELFF TGTGCCAGCAGTGTGGGGAGGGGCAGCGGGGAGCTGTTTTTT
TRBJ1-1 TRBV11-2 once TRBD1 CASSGDRAGTEAFF TGTGCCAGCAGCGGAGACAGGGCTGGCACTGAAGCTTTCTTT
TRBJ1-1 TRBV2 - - CASSETLLYRMNTEAFF TGTGCCAGCAGTGAAACCCTCCTATACAGGATGAACACTGAAGCTTTCTTT
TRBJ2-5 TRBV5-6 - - CASSLDNQETQYF TGTGCCAGCAGCTTGGACAACCAAGAGACCCAGTACTTC
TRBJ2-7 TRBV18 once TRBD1 CASSYTIGQGTYEQYF TGTGCCAGCTCATATACAATTGGACAGGGCACCTACGAGCAGTACTTC
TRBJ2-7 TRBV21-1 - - CASSNRGLSEQYF TGTGCCAGCAGCAACAGGGGGCTAAGCGAGCAGTACTTC
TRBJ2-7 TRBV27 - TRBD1 CASSFQRDRAYEQYF TGTGCCAGCAGTTTCCAACGGGACAGGGCCTACGAGCAGTACTTC
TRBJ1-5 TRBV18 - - CASSDQVSNQPQHF TGTGCCAGCTCAGATCAGGTTAGCAATCAGCCCCAGCATTTT
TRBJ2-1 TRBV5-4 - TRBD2 CASSHGLAGGNHEQFF TGTGCCAGCAGCCACGGACTAGCGGGAGGTAATCATGAGCAGTTCTTC
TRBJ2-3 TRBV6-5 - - CASSLRDGTDTQYF TGTGCCAGCAGTCTCAGGGACGGCACAGATACGCAGTATTTT
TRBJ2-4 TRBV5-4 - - CASSLGGVRKAKNIQYF TGTGCCAGCAGCTTGGGGGGCGTAAGGAAAGCCAAAAACATTCAGTACTTC
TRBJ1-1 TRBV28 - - CATHSRENTEAFF TGTGCCACCCACTCCAGAGAGAACACTGAAGCTTTCTTT
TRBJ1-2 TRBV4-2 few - CASSQDPSRAYGYTF TGTGCCAGCAGCCAAGATCCTTCAAGGGCCTATGGCTACACCTTC
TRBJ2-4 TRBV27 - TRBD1 CASSANQGASKNIQYF TGTGCCAGCAGTGCCAACCAGGGGGCGTCCAAAAACATTCAGTACTTC
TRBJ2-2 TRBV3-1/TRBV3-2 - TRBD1 CASRVDRGRTGELFF TGTGCCAGCAGAGTGGACAGGGGAAGAACCGGGGAGCTGTTTTTT
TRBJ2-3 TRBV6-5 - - CASSLVRGQDTQYF TGTGCCAGCAGCCTCGTCCGGGGGCAAGATACGCAGTATTTT
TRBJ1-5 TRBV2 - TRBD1 CASSRDRGVSQPQHF TGTGCCAGCAGCCGTGACAGGGGAGTAAGTCAGCCCCAGCATTTT
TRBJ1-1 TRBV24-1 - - CATSQGDTEAFF TGTGCCACCTCACAGGGCGACACAGAAGCTTTCTTT
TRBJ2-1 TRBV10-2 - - CASSEWRGSSYNEQFF TGCGCCAGCAGTGAGTGGCGGGGAAGCTCCTACAATGAGCAGTTCTTC